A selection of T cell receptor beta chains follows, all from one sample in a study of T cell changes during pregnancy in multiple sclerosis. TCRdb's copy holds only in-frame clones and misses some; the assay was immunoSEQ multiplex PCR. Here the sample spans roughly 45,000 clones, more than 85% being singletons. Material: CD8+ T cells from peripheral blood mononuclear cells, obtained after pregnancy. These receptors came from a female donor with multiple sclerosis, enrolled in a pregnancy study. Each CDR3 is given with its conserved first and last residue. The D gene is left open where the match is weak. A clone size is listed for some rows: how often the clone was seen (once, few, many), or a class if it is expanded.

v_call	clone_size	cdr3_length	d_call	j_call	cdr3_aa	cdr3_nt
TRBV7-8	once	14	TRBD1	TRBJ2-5	CASSPGTGEETQYF	TGTGCCAGCAGCCCGGGGACAGGGGAAGAGACCCAGTACTTC
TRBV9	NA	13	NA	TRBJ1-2	CASNHQGSYGYTF	TGTGCCAGCAACCATCAGGGCTCCTATGGCTACACCTTC
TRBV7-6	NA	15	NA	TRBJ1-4	CASSLSGTGSGKLFF	TGTGCCAGCAGCTTATCCGGAACGGGAAGTGGAAAACTGTTTTTT
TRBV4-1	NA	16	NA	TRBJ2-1	CASSQESRSSYNEQFF	TGCGCCAGCAGCCAAGAGTCCCGGAGCTCCTACAATGAGCAGTTCTTC
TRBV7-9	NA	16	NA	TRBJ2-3	CASSLVGRGGTDTQYF	TGTGCCAGCAGCTTAGTGGGCAGGGGAGGCACAGATACGCAGTATTTT
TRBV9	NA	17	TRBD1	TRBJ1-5	CASSPGQGAYSNQPQHF	TGTGCCAGCAGCCCAGGACAGGGCGCCTATAGCAATCAGCCCCAGCATTTT
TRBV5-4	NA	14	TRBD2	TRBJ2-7	CASSFTSGSDEQYF	TGTGCCAGCAGCTTCACTAGCGGGAGTGACGAGCAGTACTTC
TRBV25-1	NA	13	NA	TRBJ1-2	CASSESLNYGYTF	TGTGCCAGCAGTGAATCTTTGAACTATGGCTACACCTTC
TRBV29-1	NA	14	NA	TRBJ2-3	CSAGLPPSVYTQYF	TGCAGCGCAGGACTTCCCCCATCCGTCTATACGCAGTATTTT
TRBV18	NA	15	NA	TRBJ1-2	CASSPGGGETYGYTF	TGTGCCAGCTCACCGGGGGGGGGCGAAACCTATGGCTACACCTTC
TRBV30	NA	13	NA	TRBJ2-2	CAWNTGLTGELFF	TGTGCCTGGAATACAGGGCTCACCGGGGAGCTGTTTTTT
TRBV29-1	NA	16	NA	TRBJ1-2	CSVDPARRGGLNGYTF	TGCAGCGTTGACCCTGCCAGGAGGGGCGGTTTGAATGGCTACACCTTC
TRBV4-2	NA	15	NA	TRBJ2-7	CASSQEAGRFYEQYF	TGTGCCAGCAGCCAAGAGGCAGGGCGATTCTACGAGCAGTACTTC
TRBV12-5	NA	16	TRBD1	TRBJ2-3	CASGFLTGGIRDTQYF	TGTGCTAGTGGTTTCCTGACAGGGGGAATCAGAGATACGCAGTATTTT
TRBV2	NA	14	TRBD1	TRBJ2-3	CASRGRGQADTQYF	TGTGCCAGCAGAGGCAGGGGGCAAGCAGATACGCAGTATTTT
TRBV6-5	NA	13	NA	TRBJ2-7	CASSPGFPNEQYF	TGTGCCAGCAGTCCGGGTTTCCCCAACGAGCAGTACTTC
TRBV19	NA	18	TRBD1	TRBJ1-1	CASSIGPGQAAVYTEAFF	TGTGCCAGTAGTATAGGTCCCGGACAGGCTGCTGTTTACACTGAAGCTTTCTTT
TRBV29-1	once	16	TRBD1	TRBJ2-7	CSIIPGTGPTSYEQYF	TGCAGCATTATACCCGGGACAGGACCTACCTCCTACGAGCAGTACTTC
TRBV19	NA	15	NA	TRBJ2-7	CASSMTGGVWNEQYF	TGTGCCAGTAGTATGACAGGCGGAGTTTGGAACGAGCAGTACTTC
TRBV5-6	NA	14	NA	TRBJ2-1	CASSHTNSGNEQFF	TGTGCCAGCAGCCATACGAATAGCGGCAATGAGCAGTTCTTC
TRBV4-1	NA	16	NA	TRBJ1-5	CASSPKVTGWDQPQHF	TGCGCCAGCAGCCCGAAAGTGACAGGCTGGGATCAGCCCCAGCATTTT
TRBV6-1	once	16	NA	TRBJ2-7	CASSEAFGQSSYEQYF	TGTGCCAGCAGTGAAGCGTTTGGACAGAGCTCCTACGAGCAGTACTTC
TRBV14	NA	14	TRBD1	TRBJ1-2	CASSQEDRGDGYTF	TGTGCCAGCAGCCAGGAGGACAGGGGCGATGGCTACACCTTC
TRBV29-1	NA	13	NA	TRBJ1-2	CSVVISGSNGYTF	TGCAGCGTTGTCATTTCCGGGAGTAATGGCTACACCTTC
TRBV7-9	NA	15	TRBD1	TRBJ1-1	CASRPPGQGNTEAFF	TGTGCCAGCAGACCTCCGGGACAGGGAAATACTGAAGCTTTCTTT
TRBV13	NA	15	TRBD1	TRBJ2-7	CASSPTGDSSYEQYF	TGTGCCAGCAGCCCTACAGGGGACAGCTCCTACGAGCAGTACTTC
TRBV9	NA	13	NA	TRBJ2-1	CASSVGLPREQFF	TGTGCCAGCAGCGTGGGACTTCCGCGGGAGCAGTTCTTC
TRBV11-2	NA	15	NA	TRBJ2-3	CASSLVSPSTDTQYF	TGTGCCAGCAGCTTAGTTAGCCCTAGCACAGATACGCAGTATTTT
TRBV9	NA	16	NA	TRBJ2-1	CASSVTSPGFYNEQFF	TGTGCCAGCAGCGTCACCTCCCCCGGGTTTTACAATGAGCAGTTCTTC
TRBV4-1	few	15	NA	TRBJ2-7	CASSQQTGTGDEQYF	TGCGCCAGCAGCCAACAGACAGGTACCGGCGACGAGCAGTACTTC
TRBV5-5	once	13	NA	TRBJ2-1	CASSLWGSNEQFF	TGTGCCAGCAGCTTGTGGGGCTCCAATGAGCAGTTCTTC
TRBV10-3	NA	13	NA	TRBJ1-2	CAISVHTNYGYTF	TGTGCCATCAGTGTTCACACTAACTATGGCTACACCTTC
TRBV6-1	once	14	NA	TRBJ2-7	CASSPLGRTYEQYF	TGTGCCAGCAGCCCCCTGGGCAGGACCTACGAGCAGTACTTC
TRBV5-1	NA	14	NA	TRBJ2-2	CASSLDGGTGELFF	TGCGCCAGCAGCCTGGATGGGGGGACCGGGGAGCTGTTTTTT
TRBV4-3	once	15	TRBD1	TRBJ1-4	CASSQGQGSNEKLFF	TGCGCCAGCAGCCAGGGACAGGGATCTAATGAAAAACTGTTTTTT
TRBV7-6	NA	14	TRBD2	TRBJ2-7	CASSAIAGAYEQYF	TGTGCCAGCAGCGCCATAGCGGGGGCCTACGAGCAGTACTTC
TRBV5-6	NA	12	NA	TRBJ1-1	CASSGGSTEAFF	TGTGCCAGCAGCGGGGGGAGCACTGAAGCTTTCTTT
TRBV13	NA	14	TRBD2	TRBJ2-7	CASSFSGRRYEQYF	TGTGCCAGCAGCTTTAGCGGGAGGCGATACGAGCAGTACTTC
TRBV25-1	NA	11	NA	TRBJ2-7	CASSEFNEQYF	TGTGCCAGCAGTGAATTCAACGAGCAGTACTTC
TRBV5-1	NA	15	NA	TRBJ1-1	CASSLVRVTNTEAFF	TGCGCCAGCAGCTTGGTTCGGGTGACGAACACTGAAGCTTTCTTT
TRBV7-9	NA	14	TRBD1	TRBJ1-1	CASSLGGQGAGAFF	TGTGCCAGCAGCTTAGGGGGACAGGGGGCTGGAGCTTTCTTT
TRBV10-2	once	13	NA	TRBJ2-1	CASSESSYNEQFF	TGCGCCAGCAGTGAGTCTAGTTACAATGAGCAGTTCTTC
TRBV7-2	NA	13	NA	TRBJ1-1	CASSPTDITEAFF	TGTGCCAGCAGCCCGACTGATATCACTGAAGCTTTCTTT
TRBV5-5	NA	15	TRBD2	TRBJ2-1	CASSLDLAEYNEQFF	TGTGCCAGCAGCTTGGACCTAGCGGAGTACAATGAGCAGTTCTTC
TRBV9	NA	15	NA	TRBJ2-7	CASSVSPGESEEQYF	TGTGCCAGCAGCGTAAGTCCTGGAGAATCGGAAGAGCAGTACTTC
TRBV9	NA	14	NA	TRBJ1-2	CASSVWGDENGYTF	TGTGCCAGCAGCGTTTGGGGAGACGAGAATGGCTACACCTTC
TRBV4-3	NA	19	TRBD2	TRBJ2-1	CASSQEDGGAGVSYNEQFF	TGCGCCAGCAGCCAAGAGGACGGCGGCGCGGGGGTCTCCTACAATGAGCAGTTCTTC
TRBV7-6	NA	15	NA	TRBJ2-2	CASSAEFRGTGELFF	TGTGCCAGCAGCGCTGAATTTAGGGGAACCGGGGAGCTGTTTTTT
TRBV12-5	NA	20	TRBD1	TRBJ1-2	CASGSPSFGQGAAEGYGYTF	TGTGCTAGTGGTTCGCCATCCTTTGGACAGGGGGCGGCGGAGGGCTATGGCTACACCTTC
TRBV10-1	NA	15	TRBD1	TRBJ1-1	CASRGDRVGNTEAFF	TGCGCCAGCAGAGGGGACAGGGTGGGCAACACTGAAGCTTTCTTT
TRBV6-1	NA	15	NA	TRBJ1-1	CASSESTGLNTEAFF	TGTGCCAGCAGTGAATCTACAGGGTTGAACACTGAAGCTTTCTTT
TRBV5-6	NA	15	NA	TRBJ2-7	CASSLELTGTYEQYF	TGTGCCAGCAGCTTGGAACTTACAGGAACCTACGAGCAGTACTTC
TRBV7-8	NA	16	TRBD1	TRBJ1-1	CASSPGTGARNTEAFF	TGTGCCAGCAGCCCTGGGACAGGGGCCCGGAACACTGAAGCTTTCTTT
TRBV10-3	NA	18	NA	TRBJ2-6	CAISELQGGSSGANVLTF	TGTGCCATCAGTGAGTTGCAGGGGGGATCTTCTGGGGCCAACGTCCTGACTTTC
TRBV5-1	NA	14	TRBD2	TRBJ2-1	CASRGLAERDEQFF	TGCGCCAGCAGAGGACTAGCAGAACGCGATGAGCAGTTCTTC
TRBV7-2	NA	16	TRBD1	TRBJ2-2	CASSPQTGKNTGELFF	TGTGCCAGCAGCCCCCAGACAGGGAAGAACACCGGGGAGCTGTTTTTT
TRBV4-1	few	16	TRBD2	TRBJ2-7	CASSGRLAGLSYEQYF	TGCGCCAGCAGCGGGCGACTAGCGGGGTTATCCTACGAGCAGTACTTC